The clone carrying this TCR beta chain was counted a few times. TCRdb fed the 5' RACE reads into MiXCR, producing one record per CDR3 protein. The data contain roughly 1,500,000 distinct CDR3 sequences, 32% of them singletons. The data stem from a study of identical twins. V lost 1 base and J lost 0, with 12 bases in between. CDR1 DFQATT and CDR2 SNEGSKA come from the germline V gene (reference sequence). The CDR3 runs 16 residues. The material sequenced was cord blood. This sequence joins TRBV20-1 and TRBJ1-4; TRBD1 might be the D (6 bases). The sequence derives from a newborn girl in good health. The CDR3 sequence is CSARAPSGATNEKLFF. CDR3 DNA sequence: TGCAGTGCTAGAGCTCCCTCAGGGGCAACTAATGAAAAACTGTTTTTT.